The rows below give T cell receptor beta chains drawn from one sample of a study of blood T cell repertoires in COVID-19. Here immunoSEQ multiplex PCR was the method, and the copy in TCRdb shows in-frame clones only, minus some. The profile covers approximately 380,000 clones, with 88% appearing a single time and more than 0.95% taken by the ten largest. Sequencing was carried out using PBMCs or T cells enriched from blood (not recorded which). These receptors all come from a woman aged 18-29 years who had recovered from COVID-19. The CDR3 runs from the conserved cysteine through the conserved F or W. The D gene is left open where the match is weak. Clone size, where shown, is once, few, many, or a class for clones that have expanded.

TRBV19	-	TRBD1	TRBJ2-6	TGTGCCAGTATAGGACAGGGGGCGATCCTCTCTGGGGCCAACGTCCTGACTTTC	CASIGQGAILSGANVLTF
TRBV4-2	-	-	TRBJ2-5	TGTGCCAGCAGTCCGGCCCCGGGGGAATTGGCCTTGAAGACCCAGTACTTC	CASSPAPGELALKTQYF
TRBV13	-	-	TRBJ1-5	TGTGCCAGCAGCTTAGGGCAGGGCCCGGTTCTAGGTCAGCCCCAGCATTTT	CASSLGQGPVLGQPQHF
TRBV19	-	-	TRBJ1-4	TGTGCCAGTAGTGAGGACACAACTAATGAAAAACTGTTTTTT	CASSEDTTNEKLFF
TRBV19	-	-	TRBJ1-1	TGTGCCACCAGTATGGGGGGCACTGAAGCTTTCTTT	CATSMGGTEAFF
TRBV18	-	-	TRBJ1-3	TGTGCCAGCTCACCACCCTACAGGAGCTCTGGAAACACCATATATTTT	CASSPPYRSSGNTIYF
TRBV7-2	-	-	TRBJ2-1	TGTGCCAGCAGCCCTGGTGGGGGGTCGGGCAATGAGCAGTTCTTC	CASSPGGGSGNEQFF
TRBV5-4	-	-	TRBJ2-5	TGTGCCAGCACCCGGGCGGAGACAGGAGAAGAGACCCAGTACTTC	CASTRAETGEETQYF
TRBV10-3	few	-	TRBJ1-2	TGTGCCATCAGTGAACTCACCGGGACTGTTAACTATGGCTACACCTTC	CAISELTGTVNYGYTF
TRBV18	-	-	TRBJ2-7	TGTGCCAGCTCACCACTAGCGAGGGCTGGCGAGCAGTACTTC	CASSPLARAGEQYF
TRBV28	-	-	TRBJ1-1	TGTGCCAGCAGTGAGAACAGGGTTCGAGCTTTCTTT	CASSENRVRAFF
TRBV4-1	-	-	TRBJ1-2	TGCGCCAGCAGCCAAGAGCCGATCTACTTCTATGGCTACACCTTC	CASSQEPIYFYGYTF
TRBV6-5	-	-	TRBJ2-7	TGTGCCAGCAGTCGGGGCTCCTACGAGCAGTACTTC	CASSRGSYEQYF
TRBV28	-	-	TRBJ1-6	TGTGCCAGCAGCCTCACCGGGACACATAATTCACCCCTCCACTTT	CASSLTGTHNSPLHF
TRBV6-5	-	TRBD1	TRBJ2-1	TGTGCCAGCAGTTGGGACAGCGCCCCCTACAATGAGCAGTTCTTC	CASSWDSAPYNEQFF
TRBV5-1	-	-	TRBJ1-6	TGCGCCAGCAGCTTGGGGGACACCCGCTTTCTCTCACCCCTCCACTTT	CASSLGDTRFLSPLHF
TRBV28	-	-	TRBJ1-5	TGTGCCAGCAGCCCTGTAAGGGGCATTGGCAATCAGCCCCAGCATTTT	CASSPVRGIGNQPQHF
TRBV7-2	-	TRBD1	TRBJ2-7	TGTGCCAGCAGCTTACGAGGACAGGGGAGTCACGAGCAGTACTTC	CASSLRGQGSHEQYF
TRBV27	-	-	TRBJ1-4	TGTGCCAGCAGTTTATCGGGGGGGGACGCCCTGGGAAAACTGTTTTTT	CASSLSGGDALGKLFF
TRBV9	-	-	TRBJ2-1	TGTGCCAGCAGCGTCGGGACATCAAACTACAATGAGCAGTTCTTC	CASSVGTSNYNEQFF
TRBV10-1	-	-	TRBJ1-2	TGCGCCAGCCGCCGACTGGATGACAGCCTCTATGGCTACACCTTC	CASRRLDDSLYGYTF
TRBV11-2	-	TRBD1	TRBJ2-5	TGTGCCAGCAGCTCACAGTCCCGGGACAGGGTTTTTAGGGAGACCCAGTACTTC	CASSSQSRDRVFRETQYF
TRBV2	-	TRBD1	TRBJ1-5	TGTGCCAGCAGCGCGACAGGGAATAGCAATCAGCCCCAGCATTTT	CASSATGNSNQPQHF
TRBV30	few	-	TRBJ2-1	TGTGCCTGGGGGCAAGACACAGTACACTACAATGAGCAGTTCTTC	CAWGQDTVHYNEQFF
TRBV9	once	-	TRBJ1-1	TGTGCCAGCAGCGGCGGGGGGAACACTGAAGCTTTCTTT	CASSGGGNTEAFF
TRBV7-9	-	-	TRBJ1-2	TGTGCCAGCAGCTTAGAGTCAGGGAACGGCTACACCTTC	CASSLESGNGYTF
TRBV5-1	-	TRBD1	TRBJ1-2	TGCGCCAGCAGCTTCGGACAGGGTGGCTACACCTTC	CASSFGQGGYTF
TRBV7-6	-	-	TRBJ2-5	TGTGCCAGCAGCTTGCTAGCGCAAGAGACCCAGTACTTC	CASSLLAQETQYF
TRBV10-2	few	TRBD1	TRBJ1-4	TGCGCCAGCAGTCTTACAGGGGGCGGATCTAATGAAAAACTGTTTTTT	CASSLTGGGSNEKLFF
TRBV7-9	-	TRBD1	TRBJ1-4	TGTGCCAGCAGCTTGGGGGGACAGCTTGAAAAACTGTTTTTT	CASSLGGQLEKLFF
TRBV5-6	-	TRBD1	TRBJ2-7	TGTGCCAGCAGCTCCCCTCCGGACAGGATCCCCTACGAGCAGTACTTC	CASSSPPDRIPYEQYF
TRBV2	-	-	TRBJ1-2	TGTGCCAGCAGTCGGAGGGGAACGGGAGACTATGGCTACACCTTC	CASSRRGTGDYGYTF
TRBV11-3	-	-	TRBJ2-1	TGTGCCAGCAGCTTAGATCGATGGAGTAGTAGTGAGCAGTTCTTC	CASSLDRWSSSEQFF
TRBV15	-	-	TRBJ1-5	TGTGCCACCAGCAGAGATCAGGCCGTTCAGCCCCAGCATTTT	CATSRDQAVQPQHF
TRBV4-3	-	-	TRBJ1-1	TGCGCCAGCAGCCAAGGGGAGGGAACCCCGGGGACTGAAGCTTTCTTT	CASSQGEGTPGTEAFF
TRBV4-1	-	TRBD2	TRBJ2-7	TGCGCCAGCAGCAGAGCGGGGTCCAGCTCCTACGAGCAGTACTTC	CASSRAGSSSYEQYF
TRBV2	-	TRBD2	TRBJ2-5	TGTGCCAGGGGACTAGCGGGCGTCCAAGAGACCCAGTACTTC	CARGLAGVQETQYF
TRBV6-5	-	TRBD2	TRBJ2-3	TGTGCCAGCAGCTTCAGCGGGGGGCGGGGAGATACGCAGTATTTT	CASSFSGGRGDTQYF
TRBV27	once	-	TRBJ1-6	TGTGCCAGCAGTCGGGACACATATTCACCCCTCCACTTT	CASSRDTYSPLHF
TRBV6-5	-	TRBD2	TRBJ2-5	TGTGCCAGCAAGACACTAGCGGACGTAAAGACCCAGTACTTC	CASKTLADVKTQYF
TRBV14	few	-	TRBJ1-6	TGTGCCAGCAGCCAAGTCGGCATAGCTTTCAATTCACCCCTCCACTTT	CASSQVGIAFNSPLHF
TRBV7-9	-	TRBD1	TRBJ2-7	TGTGCCAGCAGCTCCCCCCGGACAGGGCCATTATCCTACGAGCAGTACTTC	CASSSPRTGPLSYEQYF
TRBV27	-	-	TRBJ2-7	TGTGCCAGCCGTCTGTCTGACACCGCCTACGAGCAGTACTTC	CASRLSDTAYEQYF
TRBV30	few	-	TRBJ1-5	TGTGCCTGGAGTGTACGCGGGTCCAATCAGCCCCAGCATTTT	CAWSVRGSNQPQHF
TRBV2	-	TRBD1	TRBJ1-5	TGTGCCAGCAGTGGGACAGGGCCGAGTCAGCCCCAGCATTTT	CASSGTGPSQPQHF